This T cell receptor (beta chain) came from a study of blood T cell repertoires in COVID-19. Germline V lookup: CDR1 MNHEY, CDR2 SVGAGI. CDR3 length: 14 amino acids. V gave up 10 bases and J gave up 2 bases, with 15 bases separating them. In the authors' methods: For nucleated cells, counts were estimated from reference gene primer amplification. Method: immunoSEQ multiplex PCR; TCRdb's copy keeps in-frame clones and lacks some. That table supplies the V and J calls and clone size; D and trimming were determined from the DNA. The table has around 210,000 clones, around 88% seen once. Sequenced input: peripheral blood. V and J are TRBV6-5 and TRBJ2-1; TRBD1 is a possible D gene (6 bases). This sequence was found in a young man with active or convalescent COVID-19. The DNA of the CDR3 is TGTGCCACCCGAAGGACAGACCCCTACAATGAGCAGTTCTTC. As protein: CATRRTDPYNEQFF.